This T cell receptor beta chain originates from a study of CD8 T cells in ankylosing spondylitis (dated by TCRdb to about 2017). Regarding the complete study: T cell receptor beta repertoires were profiled in healthy donors and ankylosing spondylitis patients so that disease-linked TCR variants could be found. In total, the full study cohort was made up of roughly 110 healthy donors and some 26 ankylosing spondylitis patients. Peripheral blood was sampled, and synovial fluid was also collected from ankylosing spondylitis patients. What the research found in general, with its limitations: The disease-linked clones showed a CD8+ phenotype and occurred at relatively low frequencies in peripheral blood. According to the report, matched synovial fluid samples from ankylosing spondylitis patients were significantly enriched for the disease-linked clones. Blood from ankylosing spondylitis patients appeared to be characterized by a TCR beta motif composed of about eight highly homologous amino acid variants. Some of the motif variants had been reported before in the synovial fluid and blood of reactive arthritis patients, a finding that suggests common disease-initiation mechanisms.

The listed sequencing device is Illumina HiSeq 2500. Quantitative 5'-RACE with molecular barcodes was the method used to prepare the TCR beta libraries. In the paper's pipeline: A new computational method based on a probabilistic model of VDJ rearrangement was used to identify disease-linked TCR variants. The public reads were reanalyzed by TCRdb: fastp trimming at Q25, MiXCR alignment, in-frame beta chains only. For every CDR3 protein sequence, its rows merge into one entry that carries the most common genes and DNA. TCRdb assigned the V and J calls; the authors' analysis was not used. The sample has approximately 500,000 distinct CDR3 sequences on record, roughly 13% of them singletons. Of the sample, 6.8% is held by the ten largest clones. This clonotype was recorded a few times. Its binding antigen is unknown. No qualities accompany the bases; no much larger clone lies one base away. Clipping removes 5 bases from V and 2 bases from J, with 4 as the unmatched junction base count. Looking up the germline V gene (reference sequence) yields CDR1 MNHEY and CDR2 SMNVEV. Its CDR3 holds 15 amino acids, cysteine through phenylalanine. Just CDR3 DNA is preserved here, 45 bases in frame from base 1.

The specimen was blood, either unsorted or a sorted T cell fraction (not recorded which). The receptor comes from a male donor with ankylosing spondylitis. This chain is built from TRBV27 and TRBJ2-1; 9 middle bases align to TRBD2. The CDR3 in this case is CASSPSGTTYNEQFF. The DNA is as follows: TGTGCCAGCAGTCCTAGCGGGACGACCTACAATGAGCAGTTCTTC.